These T cell receptor beta chains were read from a single sample in a study of cytomegalovirus exposure and HLA in healthy donors. Produced via immunoSEQ multiplex PCR; TCRdb's table is partial and in-frame only. The data hold some 50,000 clones, with roughly 70% observed a single time. Sequencing was done on a sample of PBMCs. The receptor set was obtained from a woman in her 50s in good health and CMV-seropositive. Each CDR3 is given with its conserved first and last residue. D genes are given only for firm matches. Not every row has a clone size; where given, it reads once, few, many or a size class.

D	size	V	J	CDR3	DNA
.	.	TRBV28	TRBJ1-1	CASTTPRNTEAFF	TGTGCCAGCACCACACCCAGGAACACTGAAGCTTTCTTT
TRBD2	.	TRBV6-6	TRBJ2-3	CAARTSGGIDTQYF	TGTGCCGCAAGGACTAGCGGGGGAATAGATACGCAGTATTTT
.	.	TRBV4-3	TRBJ2-1	CASSPDSGHYNEQFF	TGCGCCAGCAGCCCTGACTCCGGCCACTACAATGAGCAGTTCTTC
.	.	TRBV9	TRBJ2-7	CASSANPSSYEQYF	TGTGCCAGCAGCGCGAATCCCAGCTCCTACGAGCAGTACTTC
TRBD1	.	TRBV9	TRBJ2-5	CASSVDPTGAVETQYF	TGTGCCAGCAGCGTCGACCCCACAGGGGCTGTTGAGACCCAGTACTTC
TRBD2	.	TRBV9	TRBJ2-3	CASSIRSGGGSDTQYF	TGTGCCAGCAGCATTCGCAGCGGGGGGGGGTCGGATACGCAGTATTTT
TRBD2	.	TRBV5-4	TRBJ2-2	CAMRGLAGGNFPGELFF	TGTGCCATGCGAGGGCTAGCGGGAGGAAATTTCCCCGGGGAGCTGTTTTTT
TRBD1	.	TRBV13	TRBJ2-7	CASSAAGQGFPQKHGHKYEQYF	TGTGCCAGCAGCGCGGCGGGACAGGGCTTCCCGCAGAAACACGGGCATAAATACGAGCAGTACTTC
TRBD2	.	TRBV2	TRBJ2-3	CASSFSGRRTDTQYF	TGTGCCAGCAGTTTTAGCGGGAGGAGGACAGATACGCAGTATTTT
TRBD2	.	TRBV5-1	TRBJ2-3	CASSVPSGGDTDTQYF	TGCGCCAGCAGCGTTCCTAGCGGGGGGGACACAGATACGCAGTATTTT
TRBD1	few	TRBV4-2	TRBJ1-2	CASSRSSGTDYGYTF	TGTGCCAGCAGCCGCTCTTCCGGGACAGACTATGGCTACACCTTC
TRBD1	.	TRBV5-6	TRBJ2-7	CASSLGQGGYEQYF	TGTGCCAGCAGCCTAGGACAGGGGGGCTACGAGCAGTACTTC
TRBD1	.	TRBV14	TRBJ1-2	CASSPSPTGSLYGYTF	TGTGCCAGCAGCCCAAGCCCGACAGGGTCCCTCTATGGCTACACCTTC
.	.	TRBV19	TRBJ1-5	CASRPGTAQPQHF	TGTGCCAGTAGGCCGGGTACGGCCCAGCCCCAGCATTTT
TRBD2	.	TRBV28	TRBJ2-3	CASSLLAGGWGTDTQYF	TGTGCCAGCAGTTTATTAGCGGGAGGATGGGGGACAGATACGCAGTATTTT
TRBD1	.	TRBV5-1	TRBJ2-5	CASSPIDREETQYF	TGCGCCAGCAGCCCGATCGACAGGGAAGAGACCCAGTACTTC
.	.	TRBV15	TRBJ1-2	CATSRTGQYGYTF	TGTGCCACCAGCAGGACTGGACAGTACGGCTACACCTTC
.	.	TRBV5-1	TRBJ1-2	CASSLGGGPNYGYTF	TGCGCCAGCAGCTTGGGCGGGGGCCCTAACTATGGCTACACCTTC
TRBD2	few	TRBV12-5	TRBJ2-1	CASGSGRPDNEQFF	TGTGCTAGTGGCAGCGGGAGACCTGACAATGAGCAGTTCTTC
.	.	TRBV7-2	TRBJ1-6	CASSLGSLTNSPLHF	TGTGCCAGCAGCTTAGGGAGTTTAACCAATTCCCCCCTCCACTTT
TRBD2	.	TRBV28	TRBJ2-7	CASSPLAGGPYEQYF	TGTGCCAGCAGTCCCCTAGCGGGAGGGCCCTACGAGCAGTACTTC
.	once	TRBV7-2	TRBJ2-7	CASSSDWRGYVYEQYF	TGTGCCAGCAGCTCCGATTGGCGAGGTTACGTCTACGAGCAGTACTTC
.	.	TRBV25-1	TRBJ2-1	CASSDGGRAEQFF	TGTGCCAGCAGTGACGGCGGGCGTGCTGAGCAGTTCTTC
TRBD2	.	TRBV19	TRBJ2-7	CASSITPGGSYEQYF	TGTGCCAGTAGTATAACACCGGGGGGTTCCTACGAGCAGTACTTC
TRBD1	.	TRBV9	TRBJ1-5	CASSVASRDRGLQPQHF	TGTGCCAGCAGCGTAGCTTCCCGGGACAGGGGGCTTCAGCCCCAGCATTTT
.	.	TRBV30	TRBJ1-1	CAWSGPPTKTPGDTEAFF	TGTGCCTGGAGTGGGCCTCCGACAAAGACACCCGGTGACACTGAAGCTTTCTTT
.	.	TRBV7-2	TRBJ2-2	CASSLRGGTTNTGELFF	TGTGCCAGCAGCTTAAGGGGGGGCACAACGAACACCGGGGAGCTGTTTTTT
.	.	TRBV7-2	TRBJ2-7	CASSSGSLREQYF	TGTGCCAGCAGCTCCGGGTCTCTTAGGGAGCAGTACTTC
.	.	TRBV4-3	TRBJ2-3	CASSLGVGAADTQYF	TGCGCCAGCAGCCTGGGCGTAGGGGCGGCGGATACGCAGTATTTT
.	.	TRBV28	TRBJ2-3	CASSLKTGVAQYF	TGTGCCAGCAGTTTAAAAACGGGGGTTGCGCAGTATTTT
.	.	TRBV7-7	TRBJ2-5	CASSLGFSVPQETQYF	TGTGCTAGCAGCTTAGGTTTTAGCGTACCGCAAGAGACCCAGTACTTC
TRBD1	.	TRBV7-9	TRBJ2-1	CASGPTGIPNEQFF	TGTGCCAGCGGACCGACAGGGATCCCCAATGAGCAGTTCTTC
TRBD2	.	TRBV5-1	TRBJ2-3	CASSSGTSGVWTDTQYF	TGCGCCAGCAGCAGCGGGACTAGCGGGGTGTGGACAGATACGCAGTATTTT
.	once	TRBV7-2	TRBJ1-2	CASSARTRVGAGYTF	TGTGCCAGCAGCGCCCGGACTCGCGTTGGAGCGGGCTACACCTTC
TRBD1	.	TRBV2	TRBJ2-2	CASSEKSLSVTGRTGELFF	TGTGCCAGCAGTGAAAAATCCCTGAGCGTGACAGGGAGAACCGGGGAGCTGTTTTTT
.	.	TRBV7-2	TRBJ1-5	CASSLEGALNQPQHF	TGTGCCAGCAGCTTAGAGGGAGCGCTCAATCAGCCCCAGCATTTT
TRBD1	.	TRBV28	TRBJ1-5	CASRPGQGRGGNQPQHF	TGTGCCAGCAGACCGGGACAGGGCCGGGGAGGCAATCAGCCCCAGCATTTT
.	.	TRBV6-5	TRBJ1-5	CASSYSRTHGPQHF	TGTGCCAGCAGTTACTCGCGGACTCACGGGCCCCAGCATTTT
.	.	TRBV19	TRBJ1-1	CASSTTGYTEAFF	TGTGCCAGTAGTACTACAGGTTACACTGAAGCTTTCTTT
TRBD1	.	TRBV27	TRBJ2-7	CASSERQGLSYEQYF	TGTGCCAGCAGTGAACGACAGGGGCTCTCCTACGAGCAGTACTTC
.	.	TRBV29-1	TRBJ2-7	CSVEAGDSYEQYF	TGCAGCGTTGAAGCGGGAGACTCCTACGAGCAGTACTTC
.	once	TRBV15	TRBJ1-5	CATSGRGNQPQHF	TGTGCCACCAGCGGGAGAGGGAATCAGCCCCAGCATTTT
.	.	TRBV19	TRBJ2-6	CASVQSSGANVLTF	TGTGCCAGTGTACAGAGCTCTGGGGCCAACGTCCTGACTTTC
.	.	TRBV7-2	TRBJ2-3	CASSLGLTDTQYF	TGTGCCAGCAGCTTGGGACTCACAGATACGCAGTATTTT
.	.	TRBV2	TRBJ1-6	CASKEFYNSPLHF	TGTGCCAGCAAGGAGTTCTATAATTCACCCCTCCACTTT
TRBD1	.	TRBV4-1	TRBJ2-7	CASSPVGTGGREDEQYF	TGCGCCAGCAGCCCCGTCGGGACAGGGGGAAGAGAGGACGAGCAGTACTTC
.	few	TRBV5-6	TRBJ2-7	CASSLVGGQSYYEQYF	TGTGCCAGCAGCTTGGTCGGAGGACAGAGTTACTACGAGCAGTACTTC
.	.	TRBV28	TRBJ1-3	CASSLLGGLFGNTIYF	TGTGCCAGCAGTTTACTGGGGGGTCTATTTGGAAACACCATATATTTT
TRBD1	.	TRBV7-9	TRBJ2-3	CASSNTGQGAGDTQYF	TGTGCCAGCAGCAACACGGGACAGGGGGCAGGGGATACGCAGTATTTT
.	.	TRBV6-1	TRBJ1-2	CATSEGGGYTF	TGTGCCACATCCGAGGGCGGTGGCTACACCTTC
TRBD2	.	TRBV2	TRBJ2-3	CASSPSGGTDTQYF	TGTGCCAGCAGTCCTAGCGGGGGGACAGATACGCAGTATTTT
TRBD2	.	TRBV9	TRBJ2-3	CASSPDSGVGDTQYF	TGTGCCAGCAGCCCAGACAGCGGGGTGGGAGATACGCAGTATTTT
TRBD2	.	TRBV18	TRBJ2-7	CASSSSGGEQYF	TGTGCCAGCTCATCTTCGGGGGGCGAGCAGTACTTC